Listed below are T cell receptor beta chains from one sample, sequenced in a study of cytomegalovirus exposure and HLA in healthy donors. The repertoire was sequenced with immunoSEQ multiplex PCR; TCRdb's copy has only in-frame clones and lacks some. The sample has under 200,000 clones; nearly 80% are singletons. Sequenced: PBMCs. These receptors all stem from a young man in good health and CMV-seropositive. Both conserved end residues are part of each CDR3. The D gene is left open where the match is weak. Some rows have no size entry. The others give once, few or many, or a class for an expanded clone.

TRBJ2-3 | NA | NA | TRBV15 | TGTGCCACCAGCAGAGTAGGGGGAGCGGGGCCAGATACGCAGTATTTT | CATSRVGGAGPDTQYF
TRBJ2-7 | few | TRBD1 | TRBV30 | TGTGCCTGGAGTGTGGGACAGGCCTGGGAGCAGTACTTC | CAWSVGQAWEQYF
TRBJ1-2 | once | TRBD1 | TRBV7-2 | TGTGCCAGCAGCTTAGCTACGGGACAGGGCTACACCTTC | CASSLATGQGYTF
TRBJ1-4 | NA | TRBD1 | TRBV6-5 | TGTGCCAGCAGTTCGGGACAGGGGTCCGAAAAACTGTTTTTT | CASSSGQGSEKLFF
TRBJ2-2 | once | NA | TRBV29-1 | TGCAGCGTTGGTAGGACACCGAACACCGGGGAGCTGTTTTTT | CSVGRTPNTGELFF
TRBJ2-3 | once | TRBD2 | TRBV11-2 | TGTGCCAGCAGCTTGGGACTAGCAGCGACGGCAGATACGCAGTATTTT | CASSLGLAATADTQYF
TRBJ1-1 | once | TRBD1 | TRBV6-1 | TGTGCCAGCAGTGTCGACAGGGGGCGGAACACTGAAGCTTTCTTT | CASSVDRGRNTEAFF
TRBJ2-1 | NA | TRBD2 | TRBV6-6 | TGTGCCAGCAGTTACTCGTCGGGGGGGTACAATGAGCAGTTCTTC | CASSYSSGGYNEQFF
TRBJ2-1 | NA | NA | TRBV19 | TGTGCCAGTAGCCCCACTCGGGGGTCCTACTACAATGAGCAGTTCTTC | CASSPTRGSYYNEQFF
TRBJ2-2 | NA | NA | TRBV5-4 | TGTGCCAGCAGCTTGGGACTGAACACCGGGGAGCTGTTTTTT | CASSLGLNTGELFF
TRBJ1-1 | NA | NA | TRBV11-2 | TGTGCCAGCAGCTTGACGGGAGAAGGGGCTTTCTTT | CASSLTGEGAFF
TRBJ1-1 | NA | NA | TRBV2 | TGTGCCAGCAGTGAAACTTTGCACACTGAAGCTTTCTTT | CASSETLHTEAFF
TRBJ2-1 | NA | TRBD2 | TRBV7-6 | TGTGCCAGCAGCTTAGCTAGCGGGTCGGGGCTCGACAATGAGCAGTTCTTC | CASSLASGSGLDNEQFF
TRBJ2-1 | once | TRBD2 | TRBV11-3 | TGTGCCAGCAGTCATGCCGGGACTAGCGGGTACAATGAGCAGTTCTTC | CASSHAGTSGYNEQFF
TRBJ2-7 | NA | NA | TRBV28 | TGTGCCAGCAGACCCGTAGGGGCCCCCCCTAGCTACGAGCAGTACTTC | CASRPVGAPPSYEQYF
TRBJ2-3 | once | TRBD2 | TRBV10-3 | TGTGCCTCGACTAGCTCCCGTGAGGCAGATACGCAGTATTTT | CASTSSREADTQYF
TRBJ1-5 | NA | NA | TRBV10-3 | TGTGCCATCAGTGGGGCCCCGATGGGCAATCAGCCCCAGCATTTT | CAISGAPMGNQPQHF
TRBJ1-2 | NA | NA | TRBV5-4 | TGTGCCAGCAGCCCTGAGACAGGTTTCAACTATGGCTACACCTTC | CASSPETGFNYGYTF
TRBJ2-3 | few | TRBD1 | TRBV7-9 | TGTGCCAGCAGCTCCCGCCCGACAGGGCCGGGGTCAGATACGCAGTATTTT | CASSSRPTGPGSDTQYF
TRBJ1-3 | NA | TRBD1 | TRBV7-9 | TGTGCCAGCAGCTTCCGGACAGGGGATAGTGGAAACACCATATATTTT | CASSFRTGDSGNTIYF
TRBJ1-5 | NA | NA | TRBV10-2 | TGCGCCAGCAGTGCCCTACTACACCAGCCCCAGCATTTT | CASSALLHQPQHF
TRBJ2-1 | NA | TRBD1 | TRBV7-9 | TGTGCCAGCAGCTACAGGGGGGACTCCTACAATGAGCAGTTCTTC | CASSYRGDSYNEQFF
TRBJ2-2 | NA | TRBD1 | TRBV5-1 | TGCGCCAGCAACGACAGGGCCCCATCGAACACCGGGGAGCTGTTTTTT | CASNDRAPSNTGELFF
TRBJ1-3 | once | TRBD1 | TRBV19 | TGTGCCAGTAGATACGGACAGGGGTCGCGAAACACCATATATTTT | CASRYGQGSRNTIYF
TRBJ1-6 | NA | NA | TRBV27 | TGTGCCAGCAGTCATCTGGACACGGATGGCAATTCACCCCTCCACTTT | CASSHLDTDGNSPLHF
TRBJ2-1 | NA | TRBD2 | TRBV7-2 | TGTGCCAGCAGCTCCGCTAGCGGGGGTTACAATGAGCAGTTCTTC | CASSSASGGYNEQFF
TRBJ2-7 | NA | NA | TRBV14 | TGTGCCAGCAGCCAAGAGGTTCCGGGATCTTCACCGATCTCCTACGAGCAGTACTTC | CASSQEVPGSSPISYEQYF
TRBJ1-2 | NA | NA | TRBV2 | TGTGCCAGCACGCCTGAGAATAACTATGGCTACACCTTC | CASTPENNYGYTF
TRBJ1-6 | NA | NA | TRBV30 | TGTGCCTGGAGTTTCAGAGACCCAGGTTATTCACCCCTCCACTTT | CAWSFRDPGYSPLHF
TRBJ2-1 | NA | TRBD2 | TRBV7-8 | TGTGCCAGCAGCTTAAGAGGACTAGCGGGATTCGGGGAGTTCTTC | CASSLRGLAGFGEFF
TRBJ1-2 | NA | TRBD1 | TRBV5-1 | TGCGCCAGCAGCCAGAACAGGGGGGGAAACTCTAACTATGGCTACACCTTC | CASSQNRGGNSNYGYTF
TRBJ1-1 | NA | NA | TRBV4-2 | TGTGCCAGCAGCCAAGTAGGCAGGGCCAGTGAAGCTTTCTTT | CASSQVGRASEAFF
TRBJ1-2 | NA | NA | TRBV6-5 | TGTGCCAGCAGTTTCGATTATAGACAGTTTTATGGCTACACCTTC | CASSFDYRQFYGYTF
TRBJ2-1 | NA | NA | TRBV5-4 | TGTGCCGGCAGCTTGGATGTGACAGGGAGGTATGAGCAGTTCTTC | CAGSLDVTGRYEQFF
TRBJ1-5 | few | NA | TRBV6-6 | TGTGCCAGCAGTTACTCATCGGGGAGCCAGCCCCAGCATTTT | CASSYSSGSQPQHF
TRBJ2-1 | NA | NA | TRBV19 | TGTGCCAGTAGTCCCCTAACTAGCTTCTCCTACAATGAGCAGTTCTTC | CASSPLTSFSYNEQFF
TRBJ2-1 | once | TRBD2 | TRBV5-1 | TGCGCCAGCAGCACGGGGGACTACCCATCAAGGAATGAGCAGTTCTTC | CASSTGDYPSRNEQFF
TRBJ2-3 | NA | NA | TRBV7-2 | TGTGCCAGCAGCCTAGCCGGGGGCACAGATACGCAGTATTTT | CASSLAGGTDTQYF
TRBJ1-2 | NA | NA | TRBV13 | TGTGCCAGCAGCACTCAGGGGTACAATGGCTACACCTTC | CASSTQGYNGYTF
TRBJ2-1 | NA | TRBD2 | TRBV6-4 | TGTGCCAGCAGTGAGGGCGCGGGAGGAGGCCCCAGGCAGTTCTTC | CASSEGAGGGPRQFF
TRBJ2-2 | NA | TRBD2 | TRBV12-5 | TGTGCTAGTGGTTTGGGTAGCGGGAGCGGCACCGGGGAGCTGTTTTTT | CASGLGSGSGTGELFF
TRBJ2-1 | NA | TRBD2 | TRBV27 | TGTGCCAGCAGATTAGCGGGGGGCCCCTACAATGAGCAGTTCTTC | CASRLAGGPYNEQFF